A selection of T cell receptor beta chains follows, all from one sample in a study of CD8 T cells in Susac syndrome. TCRdb recomputed calls from the immunoSEQ multiplex PCR reads with MiXCR, one row per CDR3 protein. The table records fewer than 150,000 distinct CDR3 sequences, roughly 96% of them present only once. Material: CD4+ T cells from PBMCs. All receptors come from a human donor in good health. Both conserved end residues are part of each CDR3. The order of the fields is V gene, CDR3 protein.

TRBV5-6 | CASSQRSETGEQYF
TRBV20-1 | CSASAGTSGEQYF
TRBV20-1 | CSARDSAPRQGKYEQYF
TRBV9 | CASSVTSGRAADTQYF
TRBV12-3/TRBV12-4 | CASRFRAGEIENIQYF
TRBV6-6 | CASGLSVNTEAFF
TRBV11-1 | CASSPGQYDGYTF
TRBV29-1 | CSVEQLAGGSSYNEQFF
TRBV12-3/TRBV12-4 | CASSMTGGTEAFF
TRBV27 | CASSLWGTSTTGGEQFF
TRBV12-3/TRBV12-4 | CASSLWDRGNRYF
TRBV12-3/TRBV12-4 | CASSLSQRGYNEQFF
TRBV5-1 | CASSFSEKTQYF
TRBV20-1 | CSAQTGATNYEQYF
TRBV5-1 | CASSLDGQGYTGELFF
TRBV3-1 | CASSQGPGAPQFF
TRBV24-1 | CATSDSSYEQYF
TRBV5-1 | CASSRDSDNEQFF
TRBV2 | CASSEVGLRITDTQYF
TRBV10-3 | CATWDIGDIQYF
TRBV19 | CASNGLLENEQFF
TRBV3-1 | CASSQSTGNQPQHF
TRBV7-9 | CASSFLATNTGELFF
TRBV6-5 | CASSYKRTKPQETQYF
TRBV12-3/TRBV12-4 | CASSVSFPLAKNIQYF
TRBV7-2 | CASSSGTGGSYEQYF
TRBV2 | CASSRDGGLGYGYTF
TRBV6-1 | CASSEPRAPTQYF
TRBV28 | CASSRWTPQSYNEQFF
TRBV6-5 | CATGRRDSNQPQHF